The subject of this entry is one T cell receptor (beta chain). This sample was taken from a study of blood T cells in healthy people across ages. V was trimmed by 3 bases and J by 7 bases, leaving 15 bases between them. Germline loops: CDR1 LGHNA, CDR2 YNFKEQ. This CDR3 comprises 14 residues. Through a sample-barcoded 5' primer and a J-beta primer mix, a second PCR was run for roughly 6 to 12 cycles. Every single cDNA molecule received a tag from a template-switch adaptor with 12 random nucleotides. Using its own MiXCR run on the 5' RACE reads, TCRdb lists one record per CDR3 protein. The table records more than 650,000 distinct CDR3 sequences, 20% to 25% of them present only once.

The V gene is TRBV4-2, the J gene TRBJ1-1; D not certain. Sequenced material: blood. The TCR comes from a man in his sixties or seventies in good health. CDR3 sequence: CASSHLSSSFEAFF. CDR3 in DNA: TGTGCCAGCAGCCACCTTTCATCGTCGTTTGAAGCTTTCTTT.